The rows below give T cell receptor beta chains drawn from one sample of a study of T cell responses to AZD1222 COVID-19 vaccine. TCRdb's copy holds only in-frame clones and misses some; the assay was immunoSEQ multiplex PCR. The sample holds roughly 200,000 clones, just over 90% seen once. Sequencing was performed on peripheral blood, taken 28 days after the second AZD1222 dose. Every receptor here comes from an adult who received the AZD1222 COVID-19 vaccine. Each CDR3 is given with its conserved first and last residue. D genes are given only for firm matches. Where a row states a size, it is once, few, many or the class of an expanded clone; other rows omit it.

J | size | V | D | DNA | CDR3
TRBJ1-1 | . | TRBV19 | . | TGTGCCAGTAGTATTTACTCTGGGACATCGAACACTGAAGCTTTCTTT | CASSIYSGTSNTEAFF
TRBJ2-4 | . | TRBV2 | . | TGTGCCAGCAGTGAGGAAAGATTAGCCAAAAACATTCAGTACTTC | CASSEERLAKNIQYF
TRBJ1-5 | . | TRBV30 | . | TGTGCCTGGAGTGCGGGGCCGTCGCCCCAGCATTTT | CAWSAGPSPQHF
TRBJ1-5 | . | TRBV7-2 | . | TGTGCCAGCAGCTCCGGGGGGAGGAGTCAGCCCCAGCATTTT | CASSSGGRSQPQHF
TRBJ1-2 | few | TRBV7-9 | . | TGTGCCAGCAGCTTAATGGGCGTGGATGGTGGCTACACCTTC | CASSLMGVDGGYTF
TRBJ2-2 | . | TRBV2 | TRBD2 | TGTGCCAGCAGAAGACTAGCGGTGAACACCGGGGAGCTGTTTTTT | CASRRLAVNTGELFF
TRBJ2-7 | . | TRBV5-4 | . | TGTGCCAGCAGCCCGGACCTATTGAGCTACGAGCAGTACTTC | CASSPDLLSYEQYF
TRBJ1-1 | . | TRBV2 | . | TGTGCCAGCACCCTTTCCCTGGGAGGGAAGAACACTGAAGCTTTCTTT | CASTLSLGGKNTEAFF
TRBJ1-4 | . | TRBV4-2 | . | TGTGCCAGCAGCCTCGGACCCGGACGGACTAATGAAAAACTGTTTTTT | CASSLGPGRTNEKLFF
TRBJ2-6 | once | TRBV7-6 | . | TGTGCCAGCAGCTTATTGACAGCCCGCGCTGGGGCCAACGTCCTGACTTTC | CASSLLTARAGANVLTF
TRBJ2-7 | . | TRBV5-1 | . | TGCGCCAGCAGCGTTGGACATCTAAACGAGCAGTACTTC | CASSVGHLNEQYF
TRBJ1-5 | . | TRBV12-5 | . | TGTGCTAGTGGTTTTGGGGGAGGTCAGCCCCAGCATTTT | CASGFGGGQPQHF
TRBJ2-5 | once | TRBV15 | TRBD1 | TGTGCCACCAGCGACGGGACAGGGAGACTCCAAGAGACCCAGTACTTC | CATSDGTGRLQETQYF
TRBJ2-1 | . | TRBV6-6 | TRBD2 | TGTGCCAGCAGTTTACCGGGGCTAGCGGGAGGCGGTGAGCAGTTCTTC | CASSLPGLAGGGEQFF
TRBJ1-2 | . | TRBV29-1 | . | TGCAGCGTTGGGTTCAGCGGAAACTATGGCTACACCTTC | CSVGFSGNYGYTF
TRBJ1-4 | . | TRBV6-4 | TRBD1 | TGTGCCAGCAGTGATCGGGACAGGGCTAATGAAAAACTGTTTTTT | CASSDRDRANEKLFF
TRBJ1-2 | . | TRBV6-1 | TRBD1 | TGTGCCAGCAGTGAATTCATTCTCGGATTAGGGGGCAACTATGGCTACACCTTC | CASSEFILGLGGNYGYTF
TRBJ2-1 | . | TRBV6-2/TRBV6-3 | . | TGTGCCAGCAGTTACTCGGGGACCTCCGCAATTGAGCAGTTCTTC | CASSYSGTSAIEQFF
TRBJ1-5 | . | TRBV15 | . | TGTGCCACCAGCAGTTTTGTGGGCAATCAGCCCCAGCATTTT | CATSSFVGNQPQHF
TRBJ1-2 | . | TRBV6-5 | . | TGTGCCAGCAGTTACTCATTCCGGTTTGATAACTATGGCTACACCTTC | CASSYSFRFDNYGYTF
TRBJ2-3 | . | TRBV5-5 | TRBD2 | TGTGCCAGCAGCCTGGGACTAGCGGGGTCCAGGGGTACGCAGTATTTT | CASSLGLAGSRGTQYF
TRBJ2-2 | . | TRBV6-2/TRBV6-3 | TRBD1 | TGTGCCAGCAGCCCCAGACAGGGGGCTTTCGGGGAGCTGTTTTTT | CASSPRQGAFGELFF
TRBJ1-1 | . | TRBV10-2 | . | TGCGCCAGCAAGACTGACAGCATGAACACTGAAGCTTTCTTT | CASKTDSMNTEAFF
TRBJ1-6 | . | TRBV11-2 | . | TGTGCCAGCAGACCCGGGACCGGGGTTAATTCACCCCTCCACTTT | CASRPGTGVNSPLHF
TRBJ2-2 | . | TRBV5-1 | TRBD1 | TGCGCCAGCCAGGGGGCCGGAGCTAACACCGGGGAGCTGTTTTTT | CASQGAGANTGELFF
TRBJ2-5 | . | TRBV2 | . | TGTGCCAGCAAGCTCCAAGAGACCCAGTACTTC | CASKLQETQYF
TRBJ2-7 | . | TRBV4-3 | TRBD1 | TGCGCCAGCAGCCGAGGACAGGGGCCCTACGAGCAGTACTTC | CASSRGQGPYEQYF
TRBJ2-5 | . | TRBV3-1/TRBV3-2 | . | TGTGCCAGCAGCCGACGGGACTCCAACCCCGAGACCCAGTACTTC | CASSRRDSNPETQYF
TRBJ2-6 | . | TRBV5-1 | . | TGCGCCAGCAGCTTGCCCGTCAGCTCTGGGGCCAACGTCCTGACTTTC | CASSLPVSSGANVLTF
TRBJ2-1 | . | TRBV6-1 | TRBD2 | TGTGCCAGCAGTCAAGCGGGATCCTACAATGAGCAGTTCTTC | CASSQAGSYNEQFF
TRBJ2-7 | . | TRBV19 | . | TGTGCCAGTAGTATTAGACCCGGGACGGCAAATAAGCAGTACTTC | CASSIRPGTANKQYF
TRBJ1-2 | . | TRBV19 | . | TGTGCCAGTAGTAGGTCAAGGGGTTATGGCTACACCTTC | CASSRSRGYGYTF
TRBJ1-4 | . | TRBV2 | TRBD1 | TGTGCCATCTCGGACAGGGTAAATGAAAAACTGTTTTTT | CAISDRVNEKLFF
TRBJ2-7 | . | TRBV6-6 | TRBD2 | TGTGCCAGCAGCCCAGGGACTAGCGGGTCCTACGAGCAGTACTTC | CASSPGTSGSYEQYF
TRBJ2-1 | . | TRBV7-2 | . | TGTGCCAGCGCGGAGCGGCCCTACAATGAGCAGTTCTTC | CASAERPYNEQFF
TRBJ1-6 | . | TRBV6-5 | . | TGTGCCAGCAAAACAGGGAATTCACCCCTCCACTTT | CASKTGNSPLHF
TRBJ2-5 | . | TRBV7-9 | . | TGTGCCAGCAGCCTAATCCCCGGGATAGGGGAGACCCAGTACTTC | CASSLIPGIGETQYF
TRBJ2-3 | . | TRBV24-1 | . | TGTGCCACCAGAGCGGGTGCGGCAGATACGCAGTATTTT | CATRAGAADTQYF
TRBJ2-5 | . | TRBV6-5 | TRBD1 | TGTGCCAGCAGTTACTTAGGGACAGGGGCTCAAGTTACCCAGTACTTC | CASSYLGTGAQVTQYF
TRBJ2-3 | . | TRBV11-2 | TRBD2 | TGTGCCAGCAGCTTAGATCTACTAGCGGGGGGGCCTAGCACAGATACGCAGTATTTT | CASSLDLLAGGPSTDTQYF
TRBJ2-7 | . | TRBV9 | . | TGTGCCAGCAGCGTAGGTAGGGGCCGTTCCTACGAGCAGTACTTC | CASSVGRGRSYEQYF
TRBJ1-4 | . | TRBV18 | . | TGTGCCAGCTCACCACAGGACTCCTCAACTAATGAAAAACTGTTTTTT | CASSPQDSSTNEKLFF
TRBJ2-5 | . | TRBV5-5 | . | TGTGCCAGCAGCTTGAGGGGACGGTTTGGGAACCAAGAGACCCAGTACTTC | CASSLRGRFGNQETQYF
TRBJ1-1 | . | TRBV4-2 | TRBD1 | TGTGCCAGCAGCCAGGGACAGGGGCCCTTGAACACTGAAGCTTTCTTT | CASSQGQGPLNTEAFF
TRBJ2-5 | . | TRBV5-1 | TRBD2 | TGCGCCAGCAGCTTCCTAGCGGGAGGACAAGAGACCCAGTACTTC | CASSFLAGGQETQYF